Below are 24 T cell receptor beta chains sequenced from a single sample in a study of T cell responses to AZD1222 COVID-19 vaccine. Method: immunoSEQ multiplex PCR; TCRdb's copy keeps in-frame clones and lacks some. This repertoire shows some 120,000 clones, about nine tenths found once; its top ten account for roughly 7.8%. Sequences were derived from peripheral blood, sampled on day 0 of AZD1222 vaccination. These receptors were obtained from an adult in good health.

The V call is TRBV27, the J call TRBJ2-1, with TRBD1 as a possible D gene (5 bases). Per germline, CDR1 MNHEY and CDR2 SMNVEV (reference sequence). V lost 1 base, J lost 7 bases, and 8 bases lay in between. CDR3 length: 13 residues. The CDR3 is CASSLFQGNEQFF. The CDR3, as DNA: TGTGCCAGCAGTTTATTCCAGGGAAATGAGCAGTTCTTC.

This clone has a handful of counts. CDR3 protein: CASSSQGDQPQHF. In nucleotides, the CDR3 is TGTGCCAGCAGCTCACAGGGGGATCAGCCCCAGCATTTT. The V call is TRBV7-9, the J call TRBJ1-5; 8 bases map to TRBD1. V dropped 4 bases and J dropped 5; count of bases not matched to a gene: 1. CDR3 size: 13 residues. Germline V gene data show CDR1 as SEHNR and CDR2 as FQNEAQ (reference sequence).

The chain recombines TRBV4-1 with TRBJ2-1; 10 nucleotides match TRBD2. The CDR3 has 16 amino acids. The germline V gene encodes CDR1 MGHRA and CDR2 YSYEKL. The junction had 7 bases not matched to a gene; V was cut back by 0 bases and J by 8 bases. CDR3 DNA sequence: TGCGCCAGCAGCCAAGATCCCAGTAGCGGGAGGTATGAGCAGTTCTTC. It is translated as CASSQDPSSGRYEQFF.

The rearrangement uses TRBV19 and TRBJ2-3; D might be TRBD2 (6 bases). CDR1 and CDR2 (germline): LNHDA, SQIVND (reference sequence). This CDR3 spans 14 amino acids. V shed 6 bases and J shed 7 bases, with 17 bases lying between them. CDR3 sequence: CASRNVGTYNTQYF. CDR3 in DNA: TGTGCCAGTAGAAACGTTGGGACTTACAATACGCAGTATTTT. The full variable domain, its missing parts supplied by reference TRBV19 and TRBJ2-3, is DGGITQSPKYLFRKEGQNVTLSCEQNLNHDAMYWYRQDPGQGLRLIYYSQIVNDFQKGDIAEGYSVSREKKESFPLTVTSAQKNPTAFYLCASRNVGTYNTQYFGPGTRLTVL.

The V gene is TRBV6-5, the J gene TRBJ1-1; 7 bases fit TRBD1. J gave up 3 bases and V 6 bases, and 4 bases lay outside the gene matches. The germline V gene encodes CDR1 MNHEY and CDR2 SVGAGI. There are 13 residues in the CDR3. CDR3 protein: CASRGQPHTEAFF. As DNA, the CDR3 is TGTGCCAGCAGGGGACAGCCCCACACTGAAGCTTTCTTT.

The rearrangement uses TRBV5-1 and TRBJ2-1; weak D call: TRBD2 (7 bases). V was shortened by 3 bases and J by 5 bases, with 24 bases between the two germline ends. CDR1 is SGHRS, CDR2 YFSETQ, per germline. The CDR3 extends over 18 amino acids. The CDR3 is CASSSWTRRGQGDNEQFF. The CDR3 nucleotides read TGCGCCAGCAGCTCCTGGACTAGACGGGGGCAAGGGGACAATGAGCAGTTCTTC.

This clone appeared a single time. V and J are TRBV27 and TRBJ2-7; 11 positions agree with TRBD1. The CDR3 contains 13 residues. V lost 5 bases to trimming and J lost 5 bases; unmatched junction nucleotides: 2. Germline CDR1 MNHEY, CDR2 SMNVEV (reference sequence). The CDR3 DNA sequence: TGTGCCAGCAGTCGGACAGGGGGCCACGAGCAGTACTTC. Its translation is CASSRTGGHEQYF.

Remarks on this clone: The same CDR3 is also encoded by other DNA sequences in this sample. This rearrangement joins TRBV4-2 to TRBJ1-1; 7 nucleotides align to TRBD1. Unmatched junction bases numbered 5, after V lost 1 base and J lost 3 bases. The germline gives CDR1 LGHNA, CDR2 YNFKEQ. This CDR3 comprises 15 residues. As DNA, the CDR3 is TGTGCCAGCAGCCAAGCAGGGGGAGGGGACACTGAAGCTTTCTTT. Residues: CASSQAGGGDTEAFF.

Only one count was recorded for this clone. This sequence joins TRBV12-3 or TRBV12-4 and TRBJ2-7; 8 bases fit TRBD2. Trimming at V came to 5 bases and at J to 3 bases, leaving 3 bases not matched to a gene. This CDR3 contains 13 residues. CDR3 coding DNA: TGTGCCAGCAGTAGTAGCGGGAACTACGAGCAGTACTTC. This codes for CASSSSGNYEQYF.

This chain connects TRBV18 to TRBJ1-2; maybe TRBD1 (5 bases). The V end was cut by 2 bases, the J end by 0 bases, with 7 bases between. This CDR3 is 14 amino acids long. Germline assignment: CDR1 KGHSH and CDR2 LQKENI. CDR3: CASSPSTANYGYTF. CDR3 bases: TGTGCCAGCTCACCATCGACAGCTAACTATGGCTACACCTTC.

Worth noting for this clone: At one of its ends the junction is not consistent with the germline gene, which may arise from a read error. This sequence joins TRBV11-2 and TRBJ1-1, with a possible D match to TRBD1 (5 bases). The CDR3 loop spans 15 amino acids. Per germline, CDR1 SGHAT and CDR2 FQNNGV. The CDR3, as DNA: TGTGCCAGCAGCTTAGTTTGGGGGGGAAACATTGAAGCTTTCTTT. This translates into CASSLVWGGNIEAFF.

V is TRBV30 and J is TRBJ1-5; D is undetermined. The germline V and J ends were trimmed by 0 bases and 0 bases, with 18 bases remaining between them. Germline values: CDR1 GTSNPN, CDR2 SVGIG (reference sequence). The length of the CDR3 is 18 residues. CDR3 loop: CAWSVRPGNIYSNQPQHF. The CDR3 DNA reads TGTGCCTGGAGTGTACGTCCAGGTAATATCTATAGCAATCAGCCCCAGCATTTT.

The V gene is TRBV27, the J gene TRBJ2-7, with D tentatively TRBD2 (6 bases). The CDR3 loop spans 14 amino acids. V shed 8 bases and J shed 4 bases, with 18 bases lying between them. The V gene's germline CDR1 is MNHEY and CDR2 SMNVEV (reference sequence). This CDR3 is CASAYFSGSYEQYF. The CDR3 nucleotides are TGTGCCAGCGCATATTTTAGCGGCTCTTACGAGCAGTACTTC.

V is TRBV28 and J is TRBJ1-5; D call uncertain. Deletions cut 7 bases from V and 0 bases from J, with 7 bases between. Germline CDR1 is MDHEN and CDR2 is SYDVKM. The CDR3 is 13 amino acids. The CDR3 spells CASTPNSNQPQHF. CDR3 sequence (DNA): TGTGCCAGCACCCCCAATAGCAATCAGCCCCAGCATTTT.

V is TRBV20-1 and J is TRBJ2-1; D remains unclear. Trimming pared 3 bases from V and 6 bases from J, leaving 6 bases between. The germline V gene encodes CDR1 DFQATT and CDR2 SNEGSKA (reference sequence). This CDR3 has 11 residues. The CDR3, as DNA: TGCAGTGCTAGTATTCCCAATGAGCAGTTCTTC. Its protein product is CSASIPNEQFF.

This chain joins TRBV18 and TRBJ2-7, with D uncertain. CDR1 is KGHSH, CDR2 LQKENI, per germline. There are 15 residues in the CDR3. V dropped 0 bases and J dropped 5 bases, with 14 bases sitting between them. The CDR3 protein is CASSPPLPEANEQYF. CDR3 DNA sequence: TGTGCCAGCTCACCACCTCTCCCGGAAGCCAACGAGCAGTACTTC.

V and J are TRBV6-5 and TRBJ1-2; possible D gene TRBD1, 5 bases. The CDR3 covers 15 residues. Germline values: CDR1 MNHEY, CDR2 SVGAGI. Trimming stripped 0 bases from V and 4 bases from J, with 12 bases between. CDR3 region: CASSYSGTQLYGYTF. CDR3 sequence (DNA): TGTGCCAGCAGTTACTCTGGGACCCAGCTCTATGGCTACACCTTC.

This clone was observed a few times. The chain links TRBV5-1 to TRBJ2-2, with 8 bases aligning to TRBD1. In germline, CDR1 is SGHRS, CDR2 YFSETQ. Germline trimming cut 0 bases from V and 5 bases from J; bases unmatched to any gene: 3. The CDR3 runs to 15 residues. The CDR3 region is CASSLGTGNTGELFF. CDR3 in DNA: TGCGCCAGCAGCTTGGGGACAGGGAATACCGGGGAGCTGTTTTTT.

The V and J genes are TRBV2 and TRBJ2-2; 14 bases are shared with TRBD2. This CDR3 region has 19 residues. V lost 6 bases and J lost 5; bases outside the gene matches: 14. The germline V gene encodes CDR1 SNHLY and CDR2 FYNNEI. CDR3 coding DNA: TGTGCCAGCAGCGACACCGGGACTAGCGGGAGTATAGGTACCGGGGAGCTGTTTTTT. Protein: CASSDTGTSGSIGTGELFF.

The chain combines TRBV19 with TRBJ2-5; D is ambiguous. Trimming removed 3 bases at V and 2 bases at J, with 7 bases between. The CDR3 spans 13 residues. Germline loops: CDR1 LNHDA, CDR2 SQIVND (reference sequence). This CDR3 is CASSMTQQETQYF. CDR3 DNA sequence: TGTGCCAGTAGTATGACCCAGCAAGAGACCCAGTACTTC.

The rearrangement joins TRBV4-1 to TRBJ2-1, with 7 bases aligning to TRBD2. CDR3 length: 15 residues. The V gene's germline CDR1 is MGHRA and CDR2 YSYEKL. The J segment lost 4 bases and the V segment lost 1 base, leaving 4 bases of the junction unmatched. The CDR3 spells CASSQGGTIYNEQFF. CDR3 DNA: TGCGCCAGCAGCCAAGGGGGGACTATTTACAATGAGCAGTTCTTC.

The chain recombines TRBV15 with TRBJ2-3, with D unclear. CDR3 size: 14 residues. Per the germline V gene, CDR1 is LNHNV and CDR2 is YYDKDF (reference sequence). The germline V and J ends were trimmed by 3 bases and 7 bases, with 14 bases remaining between them. CDR3 DNA sequence: TGTGCCACCAGCAGGGCCGTTCTGGGAAATACGCAGTATTTT. Protein sequence: CATSRAVLGNTQYF.

The chain carries TRBV19 and TRBJ2-3, with D possibly called TRBD1 or TRBD2 (6 bases each). The V gene's germline CDR1 is LNHDA and CDR2 SQIVND (reference sequence). This CDR3 comprises 14 residues. With 10 bases removed from V and 5 bases from J, the gap between germline ends came to 19 bases. CDR3 sequence: CAIGGGASGDTQYF. The CDR3 bases are TGTGCCATTGGGGGCGGGGCGTCCGGAGATACGCAGTATTTT.

The rearrangement joins TRBV11-2 to TRBJ2-5; 10 bases are shared with TRBD2. The CDR3 consists of 16 residues. Germline V gene data show CDR1 as SGHAT and CDR2 as FQNNGV. V trimming: 5 bases; J trimming: 5 bases; junction bases outside the gene matches: 11. Here the CDR3 DNA reads TGTGCCAGCAGCCCAGGGGGGCTAGCGGGAGTTGAGACCCAGTACTTC. It codes for CASSPGGLAGVETQYF. Based on the CDR3 plus reference TRBV11-2 and TRBJ2-5, the full variable domain is EAGVAQSPRYKIIEKRQSVAFWCNPISGHATLYWYQQILGQGPKLLIQFQNNGVVDDSQLPKDRFSAERLKGVDSTLKIQPAKLEDSAVYLCASSPGGLAGVETQYFGPGTRLLVL.